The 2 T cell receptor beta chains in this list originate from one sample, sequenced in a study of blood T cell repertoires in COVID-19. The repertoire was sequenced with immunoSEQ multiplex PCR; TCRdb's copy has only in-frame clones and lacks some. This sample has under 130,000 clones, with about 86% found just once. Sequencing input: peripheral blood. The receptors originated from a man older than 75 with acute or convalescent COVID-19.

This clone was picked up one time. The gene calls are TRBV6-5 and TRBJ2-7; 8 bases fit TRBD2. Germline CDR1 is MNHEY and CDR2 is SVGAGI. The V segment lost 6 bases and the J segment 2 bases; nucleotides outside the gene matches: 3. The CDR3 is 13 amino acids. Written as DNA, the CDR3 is TGTGCCAGCAGGAGCGGGGGCACCTACGAGCAGTACTTC. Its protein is CASRSGGTYEQYF.

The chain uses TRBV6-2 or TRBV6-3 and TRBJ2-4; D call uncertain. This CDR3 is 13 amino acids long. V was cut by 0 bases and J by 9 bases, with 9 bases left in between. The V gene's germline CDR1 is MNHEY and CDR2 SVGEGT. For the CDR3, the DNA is TGTGCCAGCAGTTACTCGGTAATCGGCATTCAGTACTTC. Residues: CASSYSVIGIQYF.